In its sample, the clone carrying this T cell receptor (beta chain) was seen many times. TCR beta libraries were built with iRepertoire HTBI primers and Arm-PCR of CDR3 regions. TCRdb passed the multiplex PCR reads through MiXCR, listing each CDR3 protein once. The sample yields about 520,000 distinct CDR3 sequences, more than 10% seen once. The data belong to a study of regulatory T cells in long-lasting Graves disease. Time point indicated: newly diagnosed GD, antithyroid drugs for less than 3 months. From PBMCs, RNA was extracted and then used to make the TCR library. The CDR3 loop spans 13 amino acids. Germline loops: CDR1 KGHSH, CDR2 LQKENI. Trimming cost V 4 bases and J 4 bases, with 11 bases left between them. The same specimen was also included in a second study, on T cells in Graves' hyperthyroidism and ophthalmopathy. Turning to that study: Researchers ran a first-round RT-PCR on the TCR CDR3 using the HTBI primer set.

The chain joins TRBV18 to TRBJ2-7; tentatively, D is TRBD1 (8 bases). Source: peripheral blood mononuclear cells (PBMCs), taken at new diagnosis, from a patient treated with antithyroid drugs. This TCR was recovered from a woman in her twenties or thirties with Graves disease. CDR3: CASSQQGGYEQYF. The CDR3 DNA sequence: TGTGCCAGCTCACAACAGGGGGGGTACGAGCAGTACTTC.